One and the same sample provided the 30 T cell receptor beta chains below, sequenced in a study of T cell repertoires in cytomegalovirus infection. Antigens of these TCRs are unknown. One entry per CDR3 protein, called by TCRdb with MiXCR from the reads. The repertoire holds hundreds of thousands of distinct CDR3 sequences, with 32% as singletons. The sample was cultured CD8+ T cells from PBMCs, taken from culture after CMV antigen stimulation. The receptors shown here come from a human donor in good health (CMV status not recorded). Some clones in this sample may be carry-over from other donors' samples.

In its sample, this clonotype was seen many times. This chain links TRBV12-3 or TRBV12-4 with TRBJ2-7; 8 bases map to TRBD1. V shed 5 bases, J shed 0 bases, and the junction held 3 bases outside the gene matches. CDR3 length equals 14 residues. The CDR3 nucleotides read TGTGCCAGCAGTAATACAGGGGGCTCCTACGAGCAGTACTTC. The encoded protein is CASSNTGGSYEQYF.

This clonotype has only one observation. One end of the junction does not line up with germline, which may come from a read error. The chain carries TRBV14 and TRBJ2-2; 10 bases align to TRBD1. This CDR3 comprises 17 residues. Germline CDR1 SGHDN, CDR2 FVKESK. The DNA for the CDR3 is TGTGTCAGCAGCCAAGATTTTGACAGGGGGCTCACCGGGGAGCTGTTTTTT. Protein: CVSSQDFDRGLTGELFF.

The table lists this clonotype with a few counts. The V gene is TRBV3-1, the J gene TRBJ2-5; 9 bases fit TRBD2. The CDR3 has 17 residues. The V and J ends lost 4 bases and 2 bases, in that order; junction bases with no gene match: 11. The germline V gene encodes CDR1 LGHDT and CDR2 YNNKEL (reference sequence). The CDR3 sequence: CASSPLTAGGAQETQYF. DNA of the CDR3: TGTGCCAGCAGCCCCCTGACAGCGGGGGGCGCGCAAGAGACCCAGTACTTC.

This sequence joins TRBV12-3 or TRBV12-4 and TRBJ2-1; 9 bases map to TRBD2. V was pared by 5 bases and J by 5 bases, with 7 bases of the junction left unmatched. This CDR3 contains 15 residues. The CDR3 bases are TGTGCCAGCAGTCCTTCCGGCGGGGGGGACAATGAGCAGTTCTTC. It codes for CASSPSGGGDNEQFF.

This clonotype has just a few counts. The chain uses TRBV12-3 or TRBV12-4 and TRBJ1-5; D is undetermined. The V end lost 6 bases, the J end lost 7 bases, and 10 bases lay between the germline ends. The CDR3 has 12 amino acids. CDR3 loop: CASSNLIQPQHF. CDR3 bases: TGTGCCAGCAGCAACCTAATCCAGCCCCAGCATTTT.

This chain connects TRBV5-5 to TRBJ2-2; 8 bases fit TRBD1. The V gene's germline CDR1 is SGHKS and CDR2 YYEKEE (reference sequence). The J segment lost 5 bases and the V segment lost 4 bases, leaving 10 bases of the junction unmatched. The CDR3 covers 16 residues. This chain's CDR3 is CASSLEDRVGTGELFF. Written as DNA, the CDR3 is TGTGCCAGCAGCCTTGAGGACAGGGTCGGGACCGGGGAGCTGTTTTTT.

This clonotype has just a few counts. The chain uses TRBV7-2 and TRBJ2-7, with D perhaps matching TRBD1 or TRBD2 (5 bases each). Per germline, CDR1 SGHTA and CDR2 FQGNSA. CDR3 size: 15 residues. V shed 1 base and J shed 1 base, with 11 bases lying between them. CDR3 amino acids: CASSLEVGASYEQYV. CDR3 nucleotide sequence: TGTGCCAGCAGCTTAGAGGTCGGGGCGTCCTACGAGCAGTACGTC.

The chain uses TRBV11-1 and TRBJ1-2; 7 nucleotides line up with TRBD1. The CDR3 consists of 17 residues. CDR1 is SGHAT and CDR2 is FQDESV in the germline V gene (reference sequence). The V segment lost 4 bases and the J segment 2 bases; nucleotides outside the gene matches: 13. DNA for the CDR3: TGTGCCAGCAGCTCGGTAAACACAGGGGTATACAACTATGGCTACACCTTC. It specifies CASSSVNTGVYNYGYTF.

The chain links TRBV3-1 to TRBJ2-1; TRBD2 might be the D (5 bases). The CDR3 is 15 residues long. V gave up 5 bases and J gave up 0 bases, with 11 bases separating them. Per germline, CDR1 LGHDT and CDR2 YNNKEL (reference sequence). CDR3 bases: TGTGCCAGCAGCGCGGTAGAGGGCTCCTACAATGAGCAGTTCTTC. Protein product: CASSAVEGSYNEQFF.

The J gene is TRBJ2-7, the V gene TRBV7-9; 9 bases fit TRBD1. V shed 5 bases, J shed 3 bases, and the junction held 8 bases outside the gene matches. Germline CDR1 SEHNR, CDR2 FQNEAQ (reference sequence). This CDR3 has 15 residues. CDR3 sequence reads: CASSPGTGNIYEQYF. CDR3 nucleotide sequence: TGTGCCAGCAGCCCCGGGACAGGGAATATCTACGAGCAGTACTTC.

Only one count was recorded for this clonotype. This rearrangement joins TRBV4-1 to TRBJ2-1; no firm D call. The germline V gene encodes CDR1 MGHRA and CDR2 YSYEKL. V was clipped by 0 bases and J by 10 bases, with 13 bases between them. This CDR3 is 14 amino acids long. CDR3 amino acids: CASSQEVGSGEQFF. The CDR3 bases are TGCGCCAGCAGCCAAGAAGTCGGGTCCGGGGAGCAGTTCTTC.

In this sample, this clonotype turned up many times. The chain recombines TRBV6-6 with TRBJ1-5; possibly TRBD1 for D (6 bases). Germline CDR1 MNHNY, CDR2 SVGAGI (reference sequence). This CDR3 has 17 residues. Trimming took off 5 bases at V and 0 bases at J, with 17 bases between the two ends. As DNA, the CDR3 is TGTGCCAGCAGTACACCTTGGGGGGCGGATAGCAATCAGCCCCAGCATTTT. It encodes CASSTPWGADSNQPQHF.

The CDR3 DNA is TGTGCCAGCAGTCTTTGGCCTCCGGGGGTCAGGAGTAGATTCGGGGAGCTGTTTTTT. It encodes CASSLWPPGVRSRFGELFF. V usage is TRBV27 and J usage is TRBJ2-2; perhaps TRBD2 as D (6 bases). The CDR3 loop spans 19 amino acids. Trimming took 5 bases from V and 7 from J, leaving 29 bases between them. Germline V CDR1 and CDR2: MNHEY, SMNVEV (reference sequence).

The J gene is TRBJ1-1, the V gene TRBV11-1, with D uncertain. Trimming took off 8 bases at V and 0 bases at J, with 19 bases between the two ends. Per the germline V gene, CDR1 is SGHAT and CDR2 is FQDESV (reference sequence). The CDR3 is 16 residues long. This CDR3 reads CASSPPFGGMNTEAFF. CDR3 coding DNA: TGTGCCAGCTCCCCGCCCTTTGGAGGGATGAACACTGAAGCTTTCTTT.

The chain is built from TRBV12-3 or TRBV12-4 and TRBJ1-1; no clear D. V was shortened by 3 bases and J by 3 bases, with 8 bases between the two germline ends. The CDR3 length is 13 residues. Written as DNA, the CDR3 is TGTGCCAGCAGTTTCACGGGGTACACTGAAGCTTTCTTT. This encodes CASSFTGYTEAFF.

In nucleotides, the CDR3 is TGCGCCAGCAGCCAGTACTTGACAGACACTGAAGCTTTCTTT. Amino acid sequence: CASSQYLTDTEAFF. The chain employs TRBV4-1 and TRBJ1-1; weak D call: TRBD1 (5 bases). The CDR3 has 14 residues. The germline V gene has CDR1 MGHRA and CDR2 YSYEKL. The V end was cut by 3 bases, the J end by 3 bases, with 11 bases between.

This sequence joins TRBV12-3 or TRBV12-4 and TRBJ2-2, with D perhaps given as TRBD1 or TRBD2 (5 bases each). This CDR3 has 18 amino acids. Trimming stripped 6 bases from V and 0 bases from J, with 20 bases between. The CDR3 protein is CASRYSGRTKTNTGELFF. DNA for the CDR3: TGTGCCAGCAGATACTCGGGACGGACCAAAACGAACACCGGGGAGCTGTTTTTT.

This chain links TRBV27 with TRBJ2-2; no clear D gene. This CDR3 has 13 amino acids. Trimming pared 2 bases from V and 9 bases from J, leaving 10 bases between. CDR1 is MNHEY, CDR2 SMNVEV, per germline (reference sequence). The CDR3 bases are TGTGCCAGCAGTTTACCAGGTAGCCGGGAGCTGTTTTTT. This encodes CASSLPGSRELFF.

This chain uses TRBV6-5 with TRBJ1-1, with a weak D call TRBD1 (5 bases). CDR1 and CDR2 (germline): MNHEY, SVGAGI. V shed 7 bases and J shed 3 bases, with 21 bases lying between them. The CDR3 spans 16 residues. CDR3 sequence: CASTPSGQGGHTEAFF. CDR3 sequence (DNA): TGTGCCAGCACCCCAAGTGGGCAGGGAGGACACACTGAAGCTTTCTTT.

There are a few counts of this clonotype. The rearrangement links TRBV7-8 to TRBJ2-1; perhaps TRBD2 as D (5 bases). The germline V gene encodes CDR1 SGHVS and CDR2 FQNEAQ. The CDR3 runs to 13 residues. Trimming took 5 bases from V and 7 from J, leaving 12 bases between them. The CDR3 spells CASSLSDWNEQFF. The CDR3 bases are TGTGCCAGCAGCCTTTCGGACTGGAATGAGCAGTTCTTC.

As regards this clonotype: Germline and junction disagree at one end, which may indicate a read error. This rearrangement joins TRBV7-8 to TRBJ2-1; 9 nucleotides match TRBD1. CDR1 and CDR2 (germline): SGHVS, FQNEAQ. This CDR3 is 16 amino acids long. The CDR3 coding sequence is TGTGCCAGCAGTCCTACAGGGGGCACCGCCTACAATGATCAGTTCTTC. It is translated as CASSPTGGTAYNDQFF.

This clonotype was seen ten or more times. The rearrangement uses TRBV7-2 and TRBJ2-5; D not certain. Germline V gene lookup returns CDR1 SGHTA and CDR2 FQGNSA. The CDR3 spans 16 residues. V was cut by 5 bases and J by 0 bases, with 16 bases left in between. The CDR3 spells CASSPGPYKYQETQYF. The DNA for the CDR3 is TGTGCCAGCAGCCCTGGACCCTATAAGTACCAAGAGACCCAGTACTTC.

The chain carries TRBV27 and TRBJ1-1; D gene ambiguous. Trimming took 2 bases from V and 4 from J, leaving 14 bases between them. Germline-derived CDR1 and CDR2 are MNHEY and SMNVEV (reference sequence). This CDR3 spans 15 amino acids. The DNA for the CDR3 is TGTGCCAGCAGTTTAGTTGGGATCGGGAGCACTGAAGCTTTCTTT. It yields the protein CASSLVGIGSTEAFF.

This clonotype came up many times. The chain carries TRBV7-9 and TRBJ2-2, with TRBD1 matching over 9 bases. Losses at the gene ends were 5 bases for V and 4 bases for J; bases not matched to a gene: 8. CDR3 length equals 16 residues. Germline V gene data show CDR1 as SEHNR and CDR2 as FQNEAQ (reference sequence). CDR3: CASSPQDRGITGELFF. CDR3 sequence (DNA): TGTGCCAGCAGCCCCCAGGACAGGGGCATCACCGGGGAGCTGTTTTTT.

V usage is TRBV7-9 and J usage is TRBJ1-1; D is unresolved. Germline values: CDR1 SEHNR, CDR2 FQNEAQ (reference sequence). The ends were cut back, 1 base at V and 8 bases at J, with 11 bases in the middle. CDR3 length: 13 amino acids. CDR3 residues: CASSLGVREEAFF. Written as DNA, the CDR3 is TGTGCCAGCAGCTTAGGAGTCCGGGAGGAAGCTTTCTTT.

The rearrangement uses TRBV7-9 and TRBJ2-1, with 11 positions matching TRBD2. Germline CDR1 is SEHNR and CDR2 is FQNEAQ (reference sequence). Unmatched junction bases numbered 8, after V lost 3 bases and J lost 10 bases. The CDR3 length is 15 residues. The CDR3 here is CASSFQTSGGKEQFF. The CDR3 DNA is TGTGCCAGCAGCTTCCAAACTAGCGGGGGTAAAGAGCAGTTCTTC.

Notes on this clonotype: This may come from a read error, since a much larger clone is one base off. The gene calls are TRBV7-2 and TRBJ2-3; D call uncertain. The CDR3 consists of 12 residues. Germline V gives CDR1 SGHTA, CDR2 FQGNSA. CDR3 sequence reads: CVSTLYSDTQYF. For the CDR3, the DNA is TGTGTCAGCACCCTATACTCGGATACGCAGTATTTT.

Note on this clonotype: One junction end does not reproduce the germline sequence, and a read error may be involved. The chain is built from TRBV7-6 and TRBJ1-5; no clear D. This CDR3 has 15 residues. CDR1 is SGHVS and CDR2 is FNYEAQ in the germline V gene. CDR3 sequence reads: CVSSLSTGPNQPQHF. In DNA, the CDR3 is TGTGTCAGCAGCTTAAGCACTGGGCCCAATCAGCCCCAGCATTTT.

This clonotype was counted between two and nine times. The rearrangement joins TRBV5-6 to TRBJ2-2, with 8 nucleotides matching TRBD1. The V gene's germline CDR1 is SGHDT and CDR2 YYEEEE. This CDR3 has 16 residues. The V gene end was trimmed by 1 base and the J gene end by 4 bases; junction bases not matched to a gene: 6. The DNA for the CDR3 is TGTGCCAGCAGCTTGCCCAGGGGGCCGGCCACCGGGGAGCTGTTTTTT. Residues: CASSLPRGPATGELFF.

This clonotype has more than one count but fewer than ten. The chain employs TRBV11-2 and TRBJ2-3, with D possibly TRBD1 on 5 matching bases. Trimming pared 5 bases from V and 1 base from J, leaving 13 bases between. Germline values: CDR1 SGHAT, CDR2 FQNNGV. CDR3 length: 15 residues. The CDR3 loop is CASSVGQTGTDTQYF. As DNA, the CDR3 is TGTGCCAGCAGCGTAGGACAAACCGGCACAGATACGCAGTATTTT.